What follows are 13 T cell receptor beta chains derived from one specimen sequenced in a study of T cell responses to AZD1222 COVID-19 vaccine. Assay used: immunoSEQ multiplex PCR; TCRdb lists only in-frame clones, some missing. In the table there are around 140,000 clones, roughly 85% of which are singletons. The source material was peripheral blood, sampled 28 days after the second dose of the MenACWY control vaccine. The receptors were gathered from an adult who received the MenACWY meningococcal vaccine as a control.

The gene calls are TRBV30 and TRBJ2-3, with TRBD2 matching over 9 bases. Germline V CDR1 and CDR2: GTSNPN, SVGIG (reference sequence). The CDR3 consists of 15 residues. The ends lost 4 bases at V and 2 bases at J; junction bases unmatched: 7. CDR3 coding DNA: TGTGCCTGGACCGGGACTAGCTCTTTCACAGATACGCAGTATTTT. Its protein is CAWTGTSSFTDTQYF.

CDR3 loop: CSASSPAAAAYNEQFF. DNA of the CDR3: TGCAGTGCTAGTTCCCCGGCTGCTGCCGCGTACAATGAGCAGTTCTTC. This sequence joins TRBV20-1 and TRBJ2-1; D unclear. Germline CDR1 is DFQATT and CDR2 is SNEGSKA (reference sequence). The CDR3 sequence is 16 residues long. Trimming pared 3 bases from V and 4 bases from J, leaving 19 bases between.

CDR3 loop: CASSHRSDGSDEKLFF. As DNA, the CDR3 is TGTGCCAGCAGCCACCGCTCCGATGGGTCCGATGAAAAACTGTTTTTT. This chain uses TRBV9 with TRBJ1-4, with D unclear. This CDR3 comprises 16 residues. Germline values: CDR1 SGDLS, CDR2 YYNGEE. Trimming cost V 4 bases and J 6 bases, with 19 bases left between them.

This chain uses TRBV6-1 with TRBJ1-3, with 12 bases fitting TRBD1. Per the germline V gene, CDR1 is MNHNS and CDR2 is SASEGT. The CDR3 loop spans 18 amino acids. V shed 3 bases, J shed 4 bases, and the junction held 10 bases outside the gene matches. The CDR3 coding sequence is TGTGCCAGCAGTGAGGGACAGGGGGCTTTCCTAGGCGGAAACACCATATATTTT. Translating gives CASSEGQGAFLGGNTIYF.

The chain links TRBV18 to TRBJ1-5, with unresolved D. The germline CDR1 and CDR2 sequences are KGHSH and LQKENI. V was shortened by 3 bases and J by 4 bases, with 13 bases between the two germline ends. The length of the CDR3 is 15 residues. In nucleotides, the CDR3 is TGTGCCAGCTCACCTCCGGGCGGGAATAATCAGCCCCAGCATTTT. Amino acid sequence: CASSPPGGNNQPQHF.

The chain links TRBV2 to TRBJ1-4; 7 nucleotides align to TRBD1. The CDR3 contains 14 residues. Germline V gene lookup returns CDR1 SNHLY and CDR2 FYNNEI. V lost 9 bases and J lost 7; bases outside the gene matches: 11. CDR3 in amino acids: CASTRDSLGEKLFF. The CDR3 DNA follows: TGTGCCAGTACCCGGGACAGCCTAGGTGAAAAACTGTTTTTT.

This chain uses TRBV7-9 with TRBJ1-6; D is unclear. Per germline, CDR1 SEHNR and CDR2 FQNEAQ (reference sequence). The CDR3 is 14 amino acids. V was trimmed by 8 bases and J by 9 bases, leaving 17 bases between them. CDR3 in DNA: TGTGCCAGCGGAACCGATCTCCACATTTCACCCCTCCACTTT. As protein: CASGTDLHISPLHF.

V gene TRBV6-2 or TRBV6-3 combines with J gene TRBJ2-3; 7 bases are shared with TRBD2. Germline V gene sequence: CDR1 MNHEY, CDR2 SVGEGT. CDR3 length equals 13 residues. Trimming cost V 5 bases and J 7 bases; bases outside gene matches: 6. The CDR3 DNA follows: TGTGCCAGCAGTCCCGGGAGGCTGAATACGCAGTATTTT. Protein: CASSPGRLNTQYF.

This chain links TRBV4-3 with TRBJ2-3; TRBD2 matches 14 bases. V lost 0 bases, J lost 0 bases, and 14 bases stayed unmatched. The length of the CDR3 is 22 residues. The germline V gene encodes CDR1 LGHNA and CDR2 YSLEER. CDR3 protein: CASSQDSRRGRTSGGSTDTQYF. Written as DNA, the CDR3 is TGCGCCAGCAGCCAAGACAGCCGCAGGGGGAGGACTAGCGGGGGGAGCACAGATACGCAGTATTTT.

The chain is built from TRBV19 and TRBJ2-7, with no clear D. Germline V gives CDR1 LNHDA, CDR2 SQIVND (reference sequence). The CDR3 contains 15 residues. Trimming took 5 bases from V and 5 from J, leaving 19 bases between them. The CDR3 sequence is CASSAAGPHTDEQYF. In DNA, the CDR3 is TGTGCCAGTAGTGCGGCCGGGCCCCATACAGACGAGCAGTACTTC.

The chain's CDR3 is CASSRGVRGQTNEKLFF. Written as DNA, the CDR3 is TGTGCCAGCAGCAGGGGGGTTAGGGGGCAAACTAATGAAAAACTGTTTTTT. The genes are TRBV5-4 and TRBJ1-4; 7 bases are shared with TRBD1. Unmatched junction bases numbered 10, after V lost 4 bases and J lost 1 base. The CDR3 extends over 17 amino acids. Germline V gene sequence: CDR1 SGHNT, CDR2 YYREEE (reference sequence).

This clone was counted a single time. The rearrangement links TRBV3-1 (or the pseudogene TRBV3-2) to TRBJ1-4, with a weak D call TRBD1 (5 bases). This CDR3 is 16 amino acids long. The germline gives CDR1 LGHDT, CDR2 YNNKEL (reference sequence). Trimming took off 4 bases at V and 3 bases at J, with 15 bases between the two ends. CDR3 coding DNA: TGTGCCAGCAGCCCAGAAAGCTACAGGCCTAATGAAAAACTGTTTTTT. Translating gives CASSPESYRPNEKLFF.

The chain has TRBV2 and TRBJ2-1; no clear D gene. CDR3 length: 10 residues. Germline V gives CDR1 SNHLY, CDR2 FYNNEI. Trimming took off 8 bases at V and 6 bases at J, with 5 bases between the two ends. CDR3 in DNA: TGTGCCAGCCTGACCAATGAGCAGTTCTTC. Translated: CASLTNEQFF.